The subject of this entry is one T cell receptor beta chain. Antigen unknown. In the ViraFEST assay, antigen-specific CD4+ clonotypes were identified by expansion after peptide-pool stimulation. Researchers isolated CD4+ T cells once roughly nine days of culture had elapsed. Nucleocapsid antibody tests were negative, and the vaccine recipients had no prior SARS-CoV-2 infection. Around 2 million PBMC were placed in each well, which was supplemented with 10 IU/ml IL-2 and approximately 9.2 ug/ml peptides. Both day 3 and day 7 saw half the medium replaced with IL-2 medium. These data are taken from a study of vaccination effects on CD4 cells after COVID-19. This CDR3 is built from 15 residues. Germline lookup yields CDR1 SGHRS and CDR2 YFSETQ. V was clipped by 4 bases and J by 4 bases; unmatched bases: 7. Repertoires were generated with immunoSEQ multiplex PCR, while TCRdb's copy carries only in-frame clones and drops some. The sample has about 23,000 clones; approximately 70% are singletons.

The sample in question was CD4+ T cells from PBMCs cultured with SARS-CoV-2 spike peptides, obtained before COVID-19 vaccination. The receptor comes from a human donor who received a COVID-19 vaccine. The J gene is TRBJ1-3, the V gene TRBV5-1, with 8 bases fitting TRBD1. CDR3 in DNA: TGCGCCAGCAGCCCAGGGGGCGGAGAAGGAAACACCATATATTTT. This sequence encodes CASSPGGGEGNTIYF.